These 6 T cell receptor beta chains were all obtained from the same sample, sequenced in a study of blood T cells in healthy people across ages. Primers used in a second PCR of roughly 6 to 11 cycles were a sample-barcoded 5' primer and a J-beta primer mix. TCRdb re-analysed the 5' RACE reads in MiXCR, keeping a single row per CDR3 protein. This table holds about 580,000 distinct CDR3 sequences, around 48% found once. Specimen: blood. The receptors originated from an elderly man in good health.

This rearrangement joins TRBV3-1 to TRBJ1-6; D is unclear. Per germline, CDR1 LGHDT and CDR2 YNNKEL (reference sequence). Between the trimmed V and J ends, which lost 0 bases and 2 bases, there was a span of 8 bases. The length of the CDR3 is 16 residues. In DNA, the CDR3 is TGTGCCAGCAGCCAAGAAGTAGGGACCTATAATTCACCCCTCCACTTT. Protein: CASSQEVGTYNSPLHF. The entire variable domain, with the rest obtained from reference TRBV3-1 and TRBJ1-6, is as follows: DTAVSQTPKYLVTQMGNDKSIKCEQNLGHDTMYWYKQDSKKFLKIMFSYNNKELIINETVPNRFSPKSPDKAHLNLHINSLELGDSAVYFCASSQEVGTYNSPLHFGNGTRLTVT.

V and J are TRBV9 and TRBJ1-6; 9 bases fit TRBD1. Germline lookup yields CDR1 SGDLS and CDR2 YYNGEE. The V segment lost 4 bases and the J segment 10 bases; nucleotides outside the gene matches: 9. The CDR3 covers 15 residues. CDR3 DNA: TGTGCCAGCAGCTCGGGACAGGGTGTTACCTCACCCCTCCACTTT. Protein product: CASSSGQGVTSPLHF. The variable domain in full, completed from reference TRBV9 and TRBJ1-6, reads DSGVTQTPKHLITATGQRVTLRCSPRSGDLSVYWYQQSLDQGLQFLIQYYNGEERAKGNILERFSAQQFPDLHSELNLSSLELGDSALYFCASSSGQGVTSPLHFGNGTRLTVT.

V is TRBV18 and J is TRBJ1-5; D unresolved. V lost 3 bases, J lost 5 bases, and 8 bases lay in between. CDR1 is KGHSH, CDR2 LQKENI, per germline. CDR3 size: 13 residues. In DNA, the CDR3 is TGTGCCAGCTCACCGGGCCCCGATCAGCCCCAGCATTTT. This gives the protein CASSPGPDQPQHF.

This clonotype has a handful of counts. CDR3 DNA: TGTGCCTCAGACGGCCCAGGGGACCGGCAGTACTTC. Amino acid sequence: CASDGPGDRQYF. V gene TRBV6-1 combines with J gene TRBJ2-7, with D possibly TRBD1 on 6 matching bases. This CDR3 comprises 12 residues. Trimming took off 11 bases at V and 9 bases at J, with 20 bases between the two ends. Looked up from germline, CDR1 is MNHNS and CDR2 is SASEGT.

The genes are TRBV7-2 and TRBJ1-2, with 7 bases aligning to TRBD1. The CDR3 is made up of 14 amino acids. Trimming removed 5 bases from V and 4 bases from J; junction bases left unmatched: 7. Per the germline V gene, CDR1 is SGHTA and CDR2 is FQGNSA. The CDR3 protein is CASSPRGGPYGYTF. The CDR3 DNA sequence: TGTGCCAGCAGCCCCAGGGGGGGACCCTATGGCTACACCTTC.

This clonotype was seen repeatedly, ten times or more. The DNA for the CDR3 is TGTGCCAGCAGCTTATCGACGGGCATTGCCTACGAGCAGTACTTC. Translating gives CASSLSTGIAYEQYF. The rearrangement uses TRBV7-2 and TRBJ2-7, with unresolved D. CDR1 is SGHTA, CDR2 FQGNSA, per germline. CDR3 length: 15 amino acids. Between the trimmed V and J ends, which lost 2 bases and 2 bases, there was a span of 13 bases.